Shown below are 26 T cell receptor beta chains from a single sample sequenced in a study of OX40 agonist ivuxolimab in advanced cancers. Library preparation was by the immunoSEQ multiplex PCR assay. TCRdb retrieved this table from immuneACCESS and kept in-frame rearrangements only. Not all clones are present; in checked studies, unresolved V genes account for under half, and no reason is known for the remainder. Here the sample has some 70,000 clones; around nine tenths occur a single time. The ten largest clones capture more than 2% of the sample. This specimen consisted of CD4+ or CD8+ T cells sorted from blood, obtained in a trial of the OX40 agonist ivuxolimab. These receptors all come from an adult with an advanced solid tumor such as melanoma, head and neck, liver or kidney cancer.

The chain has TRBV30 and TRBJ2-1; D unresolved. CDR3 size: 12 residues. Germline V gene lookup returns CDR1 GTSNPN and CDR2 SVGIG (reference sequence). Trimming cost V 0 bases and J 12 bases, with 12 bases left between them. For the CDR3, the DNA is TGTGCCTGGAGTGTAGGCAGAACGCCGCAGTTCTTC. Translating gives CAWSVGRTPQFF.

V usage is TRBV9 and J usage is TRBJ2-7; no reliable D call. Trimming took off 0 bases at V and 2 bases at J, with 18 bases between the two ends. CDR1 and CDR2 (germline): SGDLS, YYNGEE. This CDR3 has 17 amino acids. The CDR3: CASSVGLSSRVPYEQYF. The CDR3, as DNA: TGTGCCAGCAGCGTAGGGCTGTCGAGTCGAGTTCCCTACGAGCAGTACTTC.

J is TRBJ2-5 and V is TRBV7-9, with D possibly being TRBD2 (6 bases). This CDR3 is 12 amino acids long. Germline values: CDR1 SEHNR, CDR2 FQNEAQ (reference sequence). The V gene lost 8 bases and the J gene lost 2 bases, with 9 bases spanning the gap. CDR3 loop: CASGRGQETQYF. In nucleotides, the CDR3 is TGTGCCAGCGGTCGGGGGCAAGAGACCCAGTACTTC.

The gene calls are TRBV5-1 and TRBJ2-7; D is undetermined. V was cut by 2 bases and J by 0 bases, with 12 bases left in between. Germline CDR1 SGHRS, CDR2 YFSETQ. This CDR3 has 15 amino acids. CDR3 protein: CASSLNLGSSYEQYF. Here the CDR3 DNA reads TGCGCCAGCAGCTTAAATCTGGGCAGCTCCTACGAGCAGTACTTC.

This chain connects TRBV7-2 to TRBJ2-6, with D unclear. Germline V gives CDR1 SGHTA, CDR2 FQGNSA. The V gene lost 4 bases and the J gene lost 0 bases, with 7 bases spanning the gap. The CDR3 covers 15 residues. The CDR3 loop is CASSYRSSGANVLTF. The CDR3, as DNA: TGTGCCAGCAGCTACCGATCCTCTGGGGCCAACGTCCTGACTTTC. Combining the CDR3 with reference TRBV7-2 and TRBJ2-6 gives the whole variable domain GAGVSQSPSNKVTEKGKDVELRCDPISGHTALYWYRQSLGQGLEFLIYFQGNSAPDKSGLPSDRFSAERTGGSVSTLTIQRTQQEDSAVYLCASSYRSSGANVLTFGAGSRLTVL.

The chain joins TRBV2 to TRBJ2-1, with TRBD1 as a possible D gene (5 bases). CDR3 length: 12 amino acids. Germline V gives CDR1 SNHLY, CDR2 FYNNEI. The V end was cut by 7 bases, the J end by 8 bases, with 12 bases between. DNA of the CDR3: TGTGCCAGCACAAGGGGTTTCGATGAGCAGTTCTTC. Its translation is CASTRGFDEQFF. The whole variable domain, remainder taken from reference TRBV2 and TRBJ2-1, is EPEVTQTPSHQVTQMGQEVILRCVPISNHLYFYWYRQILGQKVEFLVSFYNNEISEKSEIFDDQFSVERPDGSNFTLKIRSTKLEDSAMYFCASTRGFDEQFFGPGTRLTVL.

The chain links TRBV28 to TRBJ2-7; D gene uncertain. Germline assignment: CDR1 MDHEN and CDR2 SYDVKM. The V end lost 3 bases, the J end lost 7 bases, and 19 bases lay between the germline ends. The CDR3 sequence is 15 residues long. The CDR3 nucleotides read TGTGCCAGCAGTTTTGATTTCTCTGGTTCGGGTGAGCAGTACTTC. Translated: CASSFDFSGSGEQYF.

The chain couples TRBV7-2 to TRBJ2-7, with a possible D match to TRBD2 (6 bases). The CDR3 covers 14 residues. Germline lookup yields CDR1 SGHTA and CDR2 FQGNSA. The V and J ends lost 5 bases and 6 bases respectively, with 17 bases between them. CDR3 residues: CASSPQLARVEQYF. The CDR3 DNA is TGTGCCAGCAGCCCCCAGCTAGCGAGGGTCGAGCAGTACTTC.

In its sample, this clone was seen a few times. J is TRBJ2-2 and V is TRBV6-6; maybe TRBD1 (6 bases). The CDR3 consists of 14 residues. The V end was cut by 7 bases, the J end by 4 bases, with 13 bases between. CDR1 and CDR2 from the germline V gene are MNHNY and SVGAGI (reference sequence). The CDR3 sequence is CASTQGRVTGELFF. The DNA for the CDR3 is TGTGCCAGCACACAGGGTCGGGTCACCGGGGAGCTGTTTTTT.

The chain carries TRBV21-1 and TRBJ2-3; no check of the table's D call, TRBD2, against the DNA was made. TRBV21-1 is recorded as a pseudogene. The CDR3 length is 16 residues. The CDR3 here is CASSKFLAGETDTQYF. For the CDR3, the DNA is TGTGCCAGCAGCAAATTTCTAGCGGGAGAAACAGATACGCAGTATTTT.

The gene calls are TRBV5-1 and TRBJ2-3; 12 nucleotides match TRBD2. Germline loops: CDR1 SGHRS, CDR2 YFSETQ. Trimming cost V 2 bases and J 6 bases; bases outside gene matches: 7. The CDR3 totals 16 residues. As DNA, the CDR3 is TGCGCCAGCAGCTTTAGTCCTAGCGGGGGGGAGGATACGCAGTATTTT. Translated, it gives CASSFSPSGGEDTQYF.

The rearrangement uses TRBV2 and TRBJ1-3, with TRBD1 identical over 8 bases. The length of the CDR3 is 14 residues. V lost 6 bases, J lost 4 bases, and 5 bases stayed unmatched. The V gene's germline CDR1 is SNHLY and CDR2 FYNNEI. The CDR3 DNA reads as TGTGCCAGCAGGCCTGACAGGGGAGGAAACACCATATATTTT. Translation: CASRPDRGGNTIYF.

This clone occurred once. The chain carries TRBV7-7 and TRBJ2-1; D is unresolved. From germline, CDR1 is SSHAT and CDR2 FNYEAQ (reference sequence). V lost 5 bases and J 0 bases, leaving 14 bases between the germline ends. This CDR3 contains 16 residues. This chain's CDR3 is CASSRLPTSSYNEQFF. CDR3 DNA sequence: TGTGCCAGCAGCCGCCTCCCCACCAGCTCCTACAATGAGCAGTTCTTC.

The V call is TRBV18, the J call TRBJ2-1; D is perhaps TRBD2 (7 bases). Germline assignment: CDR1 KGHSH and CDR2 LQKENI. The CDR3 sequence is 15 residues long. V dropped 0 bases and J dropped 6 bases, with 12 bases sitting between them. The CDR3 region is CASSPPVGGGNEQFF. Written as DNA, the CDR3 is TGTGCCAGCTCACCACCAGTGGGAGGGGGCAATGAGCAGTTCTTC.

This sequence joins TRBV5-1 and TRBJ2-3; the match to TRBD2 covers 14 bases. CDR1 and CDR2 (germline): SGHRS, YFSETQ. Trimming took 4 bases from V and 4 from J; bases not matched to a gene: 2. The CDR3 extends over 15 amino acids. The CDR3 spells CASSEGLAGADTQYF. The CDR3 DNA reads TGCGCCAGCAGCGAGGGACTAGCGGGAGCAGATACGCAGTATTTT.

The chain employs TRBV11-2 and TRBJ2-2; D possibly uses TRBD1 or TRBD2 (6 bases each). The CDR3 consists of 13 residues. Germline V gene sequence: CDR1 SGHAT, CDR2 FQNNGV. Trimming took off 7 bases at V and 6 bases at J, with 12 bases between the two ends. The CDR3 sequence is CASNPRGAGELFF. DNA of the CDR3: TGTGCCAGCAACCCGAGGGGGGCCGGGGAGCTGTTTTTT.

The rearrangement links TRBV10-1 to TRBJ2-1; a possible D gene is TRBD2 (6 bases). This CDR3 is built from 17 residues. Trimming shortened V by 4 bases and J by 4 bases, and 20 bases separated the two germline ends. Germline V gene sequence: CDR1 WNHNN, CDR2 SYGVQD (reference sequence). The CDR3: CASSGPRRDPVYNEQFF. CDR3 DNA: TGCGCCAGCAGTGGCCCCCGGAGGGATCCCGTTTACAATGAGCAGTTCTTC.

This chain links TRBV9 with TRBJ1-2; weak D call: TRBD1 (5 bases). The CDR3 is made up of 16 amino acids. The ends were cut back, 0 bases at V and 8 bases at J, with 20 bases in the middle. The germline gives CDR1 SGDLS, CDR2 YYNGEE. The CDR3 bases are TGTGCCAGCAGCGTAGGGGCGGAGGGACGAAGGGGAGGCTACACCTTC. The encoded protein is CASSVGAEGRRGGYTF.

This clone has only a few counts. V usage is TRBV5-1 and J usage is TRBJ1-1; the D gene is possibly TRBD1 (5 bases). Germline V gives CDR1 SGHRS, CDR2 YFSETQ. There are 13 residues in the CDR3. V shed 0 bases and J shed 4 bases, with 7 bases lying between them. CDR3 DNA sequence: TGCGCCAGCAGCTTGGATGGGGGCACTGAAGCTTTCTTT. It encodes CASSLDGGTEAFF.

The chain carries TRBV7-2 and TRBJ1-5; D is undetermined. Germline V gene lookup returns CDR1 SGHTA and CDR2 FQGNSA. CDR3 length equals 13 residues. V was clipped by 1 base and J by 9 bases, with 10 bases between them. For the CDR3, the DNA is TGTGCCAGCAGCTTAGGGGATGTCTGGCCCCAGCATTTT. It specifies CASSLGDVWPQHF.

The chain employs TRBV7-2 and TRBJ2-7; the match to TRBD1 covers 9 bases. The CDR3 loop spans 14 amino acids. V was clipped by 6 bases and J by 0 bases; unmatched bases: 3. Germline values: CDR1 SGHTA, CDR2 FQGNSA. DNA for the CDR3: TGTGCCAGCAGACAACAGGGGGCCTCCTACGAGCAGTACTTC. Encoded protein: CASRQQGASYEQYF.

This sequence joins TRBV19 and TRBJ2-7, with D perhaps matching TRBD2 (6 bases). V lost 6 bases, J lost 2 bases, and 17 bases lay in between. The CDR3 runs to 15 residues. Germline V gene lookup returns CDR1 LNHDA and CDR2 SQIVND (reference sequence). Here the CDR3 DNA reads TGTGCCAGTAGCTCACCTCGGGGCGGGACCTACGAGCAGTACTTC. Its protein is CASSSPRGGTYEQYF.

The chain recombines TRBV7-9 with TRBJ1-1; 8 bases align to TRBD1. This CDR3 comprises 12 residues. V was clipped by 6 bases and J by 11 bases; unmatched bases: 8. Looked up from germline, CDR1 is SEHNR and CDR2 is FQNEAQ (reference sequence). The CDR3 sequence is CASSYGQGGAFF. CDR3 DNA: TGTGCCAGCAGTTATGGACAGGGAGGCGCTTTCTTT.

This clone was picked up a small number of times. This rearrangement joins TRBV4-1 to TRBJ2-7, with D hard to call. This CDR3 is 16 amino acids long. The germline V gene has CDR1 MGHRA and CDR2 YSYEKL. V was pared by 1 base and J by 0 bases, with 13 bases between. In nucleotides, the CDR3 is TGCGCCAGCAGCCAAGGCCGACTTCCTAGCTCCTACGAGCAGTACTTC. This encodes CASSQGRLPSSYEQYF.

The J gene is TRBJ1-2, the V gene TRBV19; D possibly corresponds to TRBD1 (6 bases). This CDR3 is 16 amino acids long. The V and J ends lost 5 bases and 0 bases respectively, with 16 bases between them. Germline assignment: CDR1 LNHDA and CDR2 SQIVND (reference sequence). CDR3 sequence (DNA): TGTGCCAGTAGTCCCGGGACATTCCGAGCTAACTATGGCTACACCTTC. As protein: CASSPGTFRANYGYTF.

The genes are TRBV18 and TRBJ2-7, with TRBD1 as a possible D gene (5 bases). The CDR3 consists of 15 residues. V shed 4 bases and J shed 6 bases, with 19 bases lying between them. Germline V gives CDR1 KGHSH, CDR2 LQKENI. The CDR3 loop is CASSLPGRNQGEQYF. CDR3 bases: TGTGCCAGCTCACTACCAGGACGGAATCAGGGCGAGCAGTACTTC.